This T cell receptor (beta chain) was retrieved from a study of post-analysis software for immune sequencing data. In regard to this clonotype: The antigen is unknown.

Unique molecular identifiers were carried by the TCR beta cDNA libraries. TCRdb independently ran MiXCR on the PCR reads; one entry per CDR3 protein. The data hold hundreds of thousands of distinct CDR3 sequences, with approximately 50% observed a single time. Study-wide results and caveats: Versus controls, multiple sclerosis patients showed significantly lower diversity (normalized Chao1).

The sample was blood. This clonotype originated in a girl aged 5-17 years with multiple sclerosis.

For the CDR3, the DNA is TGTGCCAGCCAACAAGGGGTTGGCGGAGAGACCCAGTACTTC. Translating it yields CASQQGVGGETQYF. The V call is TRBV7-9, the J call TRBJ2-5; weak D call: TRBD1 (5 bases). CDR1 and CDR2 (germline): SEHNR, FQNEAQ (reference sequence). V lost 8 bases and J lost 4, with 17 bases in between. This CDR3 region has 14 residues.